The rows below give T cell receptor beta chains drawn from one sample of a study of T-cell reconstitution after alpha-beta-depleted transplantation in children. TCRdb recomputed calls from the PCR reads with MiXCR, one row per CDR3 protein. The sample has some 590,000 distinct CDR3 sequences; about 10% are singletons. The sequencing here drew on PBMCs from the stem cell graft donor, taken from the stem cell graft. The receptor set was obtained from a human donor who donated a stem cell graft to a child with acute myeloid leukemia. CDR3s include the opening cysteine and the closing phenylalanine or tryptophan. The order of the fields is J gene, V gene, CDR3 protein.

TRBJ2-7 | TRBV6-1 | CASSERGLGPYEQYF
TRBJ2-7 | TRBV7-2 | CASSLEGTSGRREQYF
TRBJ1-2 | TRBV12-3/TRBV12-4 | CASSLGQGRDYGYTF
TRBJ2-3 | TRBV6-2/TRBV6-3 | CASRTQPGPPYF
TRBJ1-5 | TRBV20-1 | CSARDNLWGQPQHF
TRBJ2-7 | TRBV2 | CASSDIIRGHEQYF
TRBJ2-7 | TRBV28 | CASNERERYEQYF
TRBJ2-2 | TRBV5-1 | CASSLDGTWELFF
TRBJ2-7 | TRBV28 | CASNSATAAYEQYF
TRBJ2-7 | TRBV7-3 | CASSMTGGTHEQYF
TRBJ1-4 | TRBV11-2 | CASSSPRGGGEKLFF
TRBJ2-2 | TRBV29-1 | CSVVRTSGSTGELFF
TRBJ2-1 | TRBV18 | CASSPWDSEKYNEQFF
TRBJ2-5 | TRBV20-1 | CSKQGPSQETQYF
TRBJ2-7 | TRBV6-5 | CASSYSYPGQGREQYF
TRBJ1-5 | TRBV27 | CASSPRPPSVGQPQHF
TRBJ1-2 | TRBV6-5 | CASSYSFTGVYGYTF
TRBJ1-5 | TRBV29-1 | CSVGYTGDSNQPQHF
TRBJ1-1 | TRBV6-2/TRBV6-3 | CASSYYSPLNTEAFF
TRBJ2-1 | TRBV12-3/TRBV12-4 | CASSVSGRAYNEQFF
TRBJ1-6 | TRBV10-3 | CAISAETGTSPLHF
TRBJ2-1 | TRBV11-1 | CASSSPVALGSGDNEQFF
TRBJ2-3 | TRBV4-2 | CASSQLKGPQSGRITDTQYF
TRBJ2-2 | TRBV25-1 | CASSEYGMRTGELFF
TRBJ2-3 | TRBV29-1 | CSGGQLTDTQYF
TRBJ1-2 | TRBV14 | CASSGGDKVHGYTF
TRBJ2-2 | TRBV4-3 | CASSQDRGGGGELFF
TRBJ2-5 | TRBV7-7 | CASSLAIAAGEETQYF
TRBJ1-3 | TRBV15 | CATTDDGAGNTIYF
TRBJ1-6 | TRBV7-9 | CASREGTDNSPLHF
TRBJ2-1 | TRBV2 | CASRGTSGTYNEQFF
TRBJ2-6 | TRBV20-1 | CSAGKLSGANVLTF
TRBJ1-2 | TRBV10-3 | CAISPSVQGVGGYTF
TRBJ2-7 | TRBV12-3/TRBV12-4 | CASRPDSPYEQYF
TRBJ2-5 | TRBV7-6 | CASSLAGLADQETQYF
TRBJ2-3 | TRBV28 | CASSPSSGRAPGTDTQYF
TRBJ2-3 | TRBV6-1 | CASVTIRAPISDTQYF
TRBJ2-5 | TRBV24-1 | CATSVRREETQYF
TRBJ2-7 | TRBV12-3/TRBV12-4 | CASSLRFLIEQYF
TRBJ1-4 | TRBV28 | CASGLRQGAGEKLFF
TRBJ2-7 | TRBV6-1 | CASRSGKRGGGAYEQYF
TRBJ2-1 | TRBV5-1 | CASESGFDYNEQFF
TRBJ1-2 | TRBV12-3/TRBV12-4 | CASSLRQVNYGYTF
TRBJ2-1 | TRBV7-9 | CQAGSYNEQFF
TRBJ2-7 | TRBV20-1 | CSARDPGQGADEQYF
TRBJ2-5 | TRBV19 | CASSIGTVRKETQYF
TRBJ2-2 | TRBV5-1 | CASRGGMNTGELFF
TRBJ1-1 | TRBV6-5 | CASSSIGGDTEAFF
TRBJ2-1 | TRBV6-1 | CASSQGAGGPDEQFF
TRBJ2-7 | TRBV20-1 | CSARPTSGGTYEQYF